This TCR beta chain was retrieved from a study of blood T cell repertoires in COVID-19. Whole-study context: The origin of the acute and convalescent COVID-19 samples was the United States, Italy and Spain.

Germline-derived CDR1 and CDR2 are MNHEY and SVGAGI. The CDR3 length is 15 residues. Trimming shortened V by 6 bases and J by 3 bases, and 15 bases separated the two germline ends. This table comes from immunoSEQ multiplex PCR, and its TCRdb copy is limited to in-frame clones, with some not included. This table has 100,000 to 150,000 clones, under 90% appearing once. This TCR was recovered from a man in his forties with acute COVID-19. The chain combines TRBV6-5 with TRBJ1-3; D is ambiguous. Sequencing was carried out using PBMCs or T cells enriched from blood (not recorded which). The CDR3, as DNA: TGTGCCAGCAGCTTCATGGGAGGGAATGGAAACACCATATATTTT. This codes for CASSFMGGNGNTIYF.